This record covers a single T cell receptor (beta chain). These data come from a study of T cell changes during pregnancy in multiple sclerosis. Sequencing was performed with immunoSEQ multiplex PCR; in TCRdb, only in-frame clones are kept and a portion is missing. The repertoire holds around 30,000 clones, 90% seen once, with about 4.5% in the top ten. V gave up 4 bases and J gave up 6 bases; unmatched junction bases: 9. CDR1 is MNHNY and CDR2 is SVGAGI in the germline V gene (reference sequence). The CDR3 extends over 15 amino acids. This clonotype was sampled from a female donor with multiple sclerosis, enrolled in a pregnancy study. The chain links TRBV6-6 to TRBJ1-5; 7 positions match TRBD1. This sample comprised CD8+ T cells from peripheral blood mononuclear cells, obtained in the second trimester of pregnancy. For the CDR3, the DNA is TGTGCCAGCAGTTCTGAGGGGGCGGGTCGTCAGCCCCAGCATTTT. This encodes CASSSEGAGRQPQHF.